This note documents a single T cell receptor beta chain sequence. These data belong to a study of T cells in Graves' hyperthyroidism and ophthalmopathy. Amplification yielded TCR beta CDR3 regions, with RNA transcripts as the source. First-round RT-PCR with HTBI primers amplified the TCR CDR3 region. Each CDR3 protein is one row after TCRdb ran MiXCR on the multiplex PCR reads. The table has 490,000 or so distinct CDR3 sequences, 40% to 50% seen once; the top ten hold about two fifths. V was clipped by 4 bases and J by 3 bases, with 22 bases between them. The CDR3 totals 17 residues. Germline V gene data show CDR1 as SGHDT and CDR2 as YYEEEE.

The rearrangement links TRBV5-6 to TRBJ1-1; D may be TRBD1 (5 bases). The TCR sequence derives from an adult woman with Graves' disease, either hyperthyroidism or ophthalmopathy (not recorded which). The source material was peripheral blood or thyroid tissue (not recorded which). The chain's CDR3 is CASSPNPGRIGDTEAFF. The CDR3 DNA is TGTGCCAGCAGCCCCAACCCTGGACGTATAGGGGACACTGAAGCTTTCTTT.